The 22 T cell receptor beta chains listed next were all sequenced from one sample in a study of circulating CD8 cells and anti-PD-1 response in melanoma. Sorting of live CD3+CD8+TCRalphabeta+ cells by PD-1 and/or TIGIT gave four subsets. Each library started from roughly 15 ng of total RNA using the QIAseq Immune Repertoire TCR panel. TCRdb re-called the reads through MiXCR, storing one row per CDR3 protein. The data show roughly 250 distinct CDR3 sequences, 17% seen once. This specimen consisted of CD8+ T cells from PBMCs, obtained at baseline or after one month of anti-PD-1 therapy (not recorded which). These receptors were collected from a human donor with melanoma.

Sample share makes this clonotype large (0.1 to 1%). The rearrangement links TRBV5-4 to TRBJ2-7; no clear D gene. In germline, CDR1 is SGHNT, CDR2 YYREEE (reference sequence). CDR3 size: 12 residues. Trimming took off 3 bases at V and 6 bases at J, with 10 bases between the two ends. The CDR3 bases are TGTGCCAGCAGCTGGTTTGAGAGCGAGCAGTACTTC. This gives the protein CASSWFESEQYF.

Within the sample, this clonotype is medium-sized. This rearrangement joins TRBV6-5 to TRBJ2-5; no clear D gene. V was clipped by 4 bases and J by 2 bases, with 14 bases between them. This CDR3 has 15 amino acids. Germline CDR1 is MNHEY and CDR2 is SVGAGI. CDR3: CASSWVRGVQETQYF. As DNA, the CDR3 is TGTGCCAGCAGTTGGGTAAGAGGAGTTCAAGAGACCCAGTACTTC.

This clonotype occurred a few times. The J gene is TRBJ2-2, the V gene TRBV27, with D hard to call. Trimming left V 4 bases short and J 6 bases short, with 3 bases between. This CDR3 is 11 amino acids long. Germline-derived CDR1 and CDR2 are MNHEY and SMNVEV (reference sequence). The CDR3 sequence: CASSSSGELFF. CDR3 nucleotide sequence: TGTGCCAGCAGTTCCTCCGGGGAGCTGTTTTTT.

By share, this clonotype ranks as large. The CDR3 loop is CASSFLRGWGNEKLFF. CDR3 nucleotide sequence: TGTGCCAGCAGTTTCTTGAGGGGATGGGGTAATGAAAAACTGTTTTTT. The rearrangement links TRBV27 to TRBJ1-4, with D possibly matching TRBD1 (5 bases). The CDR3 is 16 amino acids. Deletions cut 3 bases from V and 4 bases from J, with 15 bases between. Per the germline V gene, CDR1 is MNHEY and CDR2 is SMNVEV (reference sequence).

Within the sample, this clonotype is large (0.1 to 1%). The chain employs TRBV28 and TRBJ2-5; D not resolved. This CDR3 spans 16 amino acids. Germline CDR1 MDHEN, CDR2 SYDVKM. Between the trimmed V and J ends, which lost 5 bases and 5 bases, there was a span of 21 bases. In DNA form, the CDR3 reads TGTGCCAGCAGTGGGTTCGAAGTCAGCCTTGGGGAGACCCAGTACTTC. Protein: CASSGFEVSLGETQYF. Filled out from reference TRBV28 and TRBJ2-5, the complete variable domain reads DVKVTQSSRYLVKRTGEKVFLECVQDMDHENMFWYRQDPGLGLRLIYFSYDVKMKEKGDIPEGYSVSREKKERFSLILESASTNQTSMYLCASSGFEVSLGETQYFGPGTRLLVL.

On this clonotype itself: Germline and junction disagree at one end, which may indicate a read error. The J gene is TRBJ2-7, the V gene TRBV7-3; TRBD1 is a possible D gene (5 bases). The CDR3 is 14 amino acids. Looked up from germline, CDR1 is SGHTA and CDR2 is FQGTGA. This chain's CDR3 is CASSLEQGTYEQYF. In DNA, the CDR3 is TGCGCCAGCAGCTTGGAGCAGGGCACCTACGAGCAGTACTTC.

This clonotype is large (0.1 to 1%) in the sample. The chain recombines TRBV5-1 with TRBJ2-5, with 7 bases fitting TRBD1. CDR1 SGHRS and CDR2 YFSETQ come from the germline V gene. The V gene end was trimmed by 4 bases and the J gene end by 2 bases; junction bases not matched to a gene: 8. The CDR3 totals 15 residues. The CDR3 DNA sequence: TGCGCCAGCAGCATCGCATGGGACAGTCAAGAGACCCAGTACTTC. It codes for CASSIAWDSQETQYF. Filled out from reference TRBV5-1 and TRBJ2-5, the complete variable domain reads KAGVTQTPRYLIKTRGQQVTLSCSPISGHRSVSWYQQTPGQGLQFLFEYFSETQRNKGNFPGRFSGRQFSNSRSEMNVSTLELGDSALYLCASSIAWDSQETQYFGPGTRLLVL.

Judged by abundance, this clonotype is large. The CDR3 spells CASSPSSNTEAFF. The CDR3 DNA is TGTGCCAGCAGCCCATCATCAAACACTGAAGCTTTCTTT. V and J are TRBV4-2 and TRBJ1-1; D not certain. V lost 4 bases, J lost 2 bases, and 8 bases lay in between. This CDR3 comprises 13 residues. Germline CDR1 and CDR2: LGHNA and YNFKEQ.

This clonotype counts as medium-sized. V gene TRBV19 combines with J gene TRBJ2-1; a possible D gene is TRBD2 (6 bases). Germline CDR1 is LNHDA and CDR2 is SQIVND (reference sequence). V dropped 5 bases and J dropped 2 bases, with 7 bases sitting between them. The CDR3 has 13 residues. The CDR3 protein is CASSAGPYNEQFF. The CDR3 nucleotides read TGTGCCAGTAGTGCGGGACCCTACAATGAGCAGTTCTTC.

This clonotype is labeled as hyperexpanded. J is TRBJ2-1 and V is TRBV29-1; D not resolved. Germline CDR1 reads SQVTM; CDR2 reads ANQGSEA. The CDR3 is 11 residues long. V was pared by 5 bases and J by 7 bases, with 9 bases between. CDR3 amino acids: CSVPTWNEQFF. In DNA, the CDR3 is TGCAGCGTTCCCACATGGAATGAGCAGTTCTTC.

This clonotype is labeled large. The chain carries TRBV14 and TRBJ2-5; D might be TRBD2 (5 bases). Trimming stripped 0 bases from V and 5 bases from J, with 13 bases between. CDR3 length: 15 amino acids. CDR1 SGHDN and CDR2 FVKESK come from the germline V gene. CDR3 in DNA: TGTGCCAGCAGCCAAGAGCTAGCTCTTTGGGAGACCCAGTACTTC. Translated: CASSQELALWETQYF.

By proportion, this clonotype is medium-sized. V gene TRBV12-3 or TRBV12-4 combines with J gene TRBJ2-2; D remains unclear. The CDR3 has 16 residues. Trimming took off 1 base at V and 2 bases at J, with 11 bases between the two ends. Here the CDR3 reads CASSLGQGVNTGELFF. The CDR3, as DNA: TGTGCCAGCAGTTTAGGACAAGGCGTCAACACCGGGGAGCTGTTTTTT.

The chain joins TRBV11-2 to TRBJ2-1; 9 bases are a match to TRBD1. J gave up 4 bases and V 6 bases, and 1 base lay outside the gene matches. Germline V gene data show CDR1 as SGHAT and CDR2 as FQNNGV. CDR3 size: 13 residues. The CDR3 DNA reads TGTGCCAGCAGGACAGGGGGATACAATGAGCAGTTCTTC. Protein sequence: CASRTGGYNEQFF. The variable domain in full, completed from reference TRBV11-2 and TRBJ2-1, reads EAGVAQSPRYKIIEKRQSVAFWCNPISGHATLYWYQQILGQGPKLLIQFQNNGVVDDSQLPKDRFSAERLKGVDSTLKIQPAKLEDSAVYLCASRTGGYNEQFFGPGTRLTVL.

Judged by abundance, this clonotype is large. The rearrangement uses TRBV4-1 and TRBJ2-7, with D hard to call. The V and J ends lost 4 bases and 1 base respectively, with 8 bases between them. Germline CDR1 is MGHRA and CDR2 is YSYEKL. The CDR3 consists of 13 residues. In DNA form, the CDR3 reads TGCGCCAGCAGCCGAGACTCTTCCTACGAGCAGTACTTC. Encoded protein: CASSRDSSYEQYF.

This clonotype has more than one count but fewer than ten. A read error is possible here, since a much larger clone lies one base away. V usage is TRBV29-1 and J usage is TRBJ2-7, with no clear D. Per germline, CDR1 SQVTM and CDR2 ANQGSEA. CDR3 length: 12 residues. CDR3 bases: TGCAGCGCCGCAGACGCTTCCTACAAGCAGTACTTC. Its translation is CSAADASYKQYF.

In its sample, this clonotype is large (0.1 to 1%). Written as DNA, the CDR3 is TGCAGCGTTGAAGGTGATAGCGACATCTACAATGAGCAGTTCTTC. The encoded protein is CSVEGDSDIYNEQFF. The gene calls are TRBV29-1 and TRBJ2-1; a possible D gene is TRBD2 (5 bases). CDR1 and CDR2 (germline): SQVTM, ANQGSEA. The V and J ends lost 1 base and 3 bases respectively, with 13 bases between them. The CDR3 is 15 amino acids.

This clonotype is large in the sample. V and J are TRBV20-1 and TRBJ2-7; tentative D call: TRBD2 (6 bases). V was trimmed by 1 base and J by 3 bases, leaving 22 bases between them. The CDR3 consists of 17 residues. From germline, CDR1 is DFQATT and CDR2 SNEGSKA (reference sequence). The CDR3 DNA reads as TGCAGTGCTAGAGGCCTGGACGAGGGACTGGGCCTCTACGAGCAGTACTTC. It yields the protein CSARGLDEGLGLYEQYF.

This clonotype was detected a few times. V is TRBV2 and J is TRBJ2-3; 9 bases line up with TRBD2. V shed 6 bases, J shed 2 bases, and the junction held 18 bases outside the gene matches. The CDR3 runs 19 residues. Looked up from germline, CDR1 is SNHLY and CDR2 is FYNNEI. The CDR3 sequence: CASRATGPGLAVDTDTQYF. The CDR3 coding sequence is TGTGCCAGCAGGGCTACGGGGCCGGGACTAGCCGTTGACACAGATACGCAGTATTTT. Based on the CDR3 plus reference TRBV2 and TRBJ2-3, the full variable domain is EPEVTQTPSHQVTQMGQEVILRCVPISNHLYFYWYRQILGQKVEFLVSFYNNEISEKSEIFDDQFSVERPDGSNFTLKIRSTKLEDSAMYFCASRATGPGLAVDTDTQYFGPGTRLTVL.

The chain couples TRBV4-1 to TRBJ2-7; perhaps TRBD2 as D (5 bases). Germline V lookup: CDR1 MGHRA, CDR2 YSYEKL. V lost 0 bases and J lost 2, with 8 bases in between. The CDR3 runs 14 residues. The CDR3 region is CASSQDRGTYEQYF. The CDR3 nucleotides read TGCGCCAGCAGCCAAGATCGAGGGACCTACGAGCAGTACTTC.

This clonotype qualifies as large. The J gene is TRBJ2-5, the V gene TRBV7-3, with D hard to call. The V end lost 4 bases, the J end lost 4 bases, and 10 bases lay between the germline ends. The CDR3 has 13 amino acids. CDR1 is SGHTA, CDR2 FQGTGA, per germline. CDR3 nucleotide sequence: TGTGCCAGCAGCTCCGACTTTGGAGAGACCCAGTACTTC. Amino acids: CASSSDFGETQYF.

This clonotype rates as medium-sized. The chain has TRBV29-1 and TRBJ2-7, with TRBD1 as a possible D gene (5 bases). Germline lookup yields CDR1 SQVTM and CDR2 ANQGSEA. Trimming removed 4 bases from V and 6 bases from J, with 16 bases in between. The CDR3 is 13 amino acids. The CDR3 region has the DNA TGCAGCGTTGCGGGCGACAGTCGTGTCGAGCAGTACTTC. Protein product: CSVAGDSRVEQYF.

By sample share, this clonotype is medium-sized (0.01 to 0.1%). The rearrangement joins TRBV2 to TRBJ2-7, with 11 bases fitting TRBD2. The CDR3 spans 14 residues. The V and J ends lost 8 bases and 9 bases, in that order; junction bases with no gene match: 12. The germline V gene encodes CDR1 SNHLY and CDR2 FYNNEI. CDR3 sequence: CASRDSGRAHGQYF. The CDR3 DNA reads TGTGCCAGCCGAGATAGCGGGAGGGCCCACGGGCAGTACTTC. The full variable domain, its missing parts supplied by reference TRBV2 and TRBJ2-7, is EPEVTQTPSHQVTQMGQEVILRCVPISNHLYFYWYRQILGQKVEFLVSFYNNEISEKSEIFDDQFSVERPDGSNFTLKIRSTKLEDSAMYFCASRDSGRAHGQYFGPGTRLTVT.